A single sample gave rise to the 16 T cell receptor beta chains below, sequenced in a study of blood T cell repertoires in COVID-19. Sequencing used immunoSEQ multiplex PCR; TCRdb keeps in-frame clones, though not all of them. The sample has 150,000 to 200,000 clones; around 83% are singletons. The sample comprised peripheral blood. The receptors were sampled from a woman aged 40 to 50 with acute or convalescent COVID-19.

V is TRBV19 and J is TRBJ2-3, with TRBD2 as a possible D gene (5 bases). V lost 3 bases and J 9 bases, leaving 19 bases between the germline ends. The CDR3 is 15 residues long. Germline lookup yields CDR1 LNHDA and CDR2 SQIVND (reference sequence). The CDR3 region has the DNA TGTGCCAGTAGTATGGGCAGGACTCCAGTAGGAACGCAGTATTTT. Translating gives CASSMGRTPVGTQYF. The full variable domain, in which reference TRBV19 and TRBJ2-3 provide the parts outside the CDR3, is DGGITQSPKYLFRKEGQNVTLSCEQNLNHDAMYWYRQDPGQGLRLIYYSQIVNDFQKGDIAEGYSVSREKKESFPLTVTSAQKNPTAFYLCASSMGRTPVGTQYFGPGTRLTVL.

This clone was found once. The chain uses TRBV3-1 (or the pseudogene TRBV3-2) and TRBJ2-1, with 7 bases identical to TRBD2. Germline trimming cut 1 base from V and 6 bases from J; bases unmatched to any gene: 6. The CDR3 covers 15 residues. The germline V gene has CDR1 LGHDT and CDR2 YNNKEL (reference sequence). The CDR3 region is CASSQGLAVGNEQFF. CDR3 DNA: TGTGCCAGCAGCCAAGGCCTAGCGGTCGGCAATGAGCAGTTCTTC.

The chain is built from TRBV27 and TRBJ1-5; D is possibly TRBD1 (5 bases). This CDR3 comprises 15 residues. Trimming left V 2 bases short and J 2 bases short, with 10 bases between. The germline CDR1 and CDR2 sequences are MNHEY and SMNVEV (reference sequence). The CDR3 region is CASSLQGTGNQPQHF. CDR3 coding DNA: TGTGCCAGCAGTTTACAGGGTACGGGCAATCAGCCCCAGCATTTT.

J is TRBJ2-7 and V is TRBV27; no reliable D call. This CDR3 region has 16 residues. Germline CDR1 reads MNHEY; CDR2 reads SMNVEV (reference sequence). Between the trimmed V and J ends, which lost 2 bases and 2 bases, there was a span of 16 bases. For the CDR3, the DNA is TGTGCCAGCAGTTTAACCCCGACGGGTAGCCCCTACGAGCAGTACTTC. It is translated as CASSLTPTGSPYEQYF.

This rearrangement joins TRBV19 to TRBJ1-2, with 7 bases that match TRBD1. V was pared by 3 bases and J by 2 bases, with 6 bases of the junction left unmatched. Looked up from germline, CDR1 is LNHDA and CDR2 is SQIVND (reference sequence). The CDR3 loop spans 15 amino acids. CDR3 DNA: TGTGCCAGTAGTATTGGACAGGAAGACAACTATGGCTACACCTTC. It yields the protein CASSIGQEDNYGYTF.

The chain carries TRBV5-1 and TRBJ1-4, with a possible D match to TRBD1 (6 bases). Germline-derived CDR1 and CDR2 are SGHRS and YFSETQ. The CDR3 loop spans 14 amino acids. V lost 1 base, J lost 7 bases, and 11 bases lay in between. CDR3 protein: CASSLRGGPEKLFF. The CDR3, as DNA: TGCGCCAGCAGCTTGAGGGGGGGCCCTGAAAAACTGTTTTTT.

This clone was counted between two and nine times. The rearrangement links TRBV27 to TRBJ1-5, with 12 bases aligning to TRBD1. Germline assignment: CDR1 MNHEY and CDR2 SMNVEV (reference sequence). V was clipped by 6 bases and J by 7 bases; unmatched bases: 4. The CDR3 covers 14 residues. This CDR3 reads CASSRDRGQQPQHF. The DNA of the CDR3 is TGTGCCAGCAGCCGGGACAGGGGGCAACAGCCCCAGCATTTT.

The chain uses TRBV5-4 and TRBJ1-1; weak D call: TRBD1 (5 bases). The CDR3 covers 16 residues. V was trimmed by 4 bases and J by 0 bases, leaving 16 bases between them. Germline loops: CDR1 SGHNT, CDR2 YYREEE (reference sequence). This CDR3 is CASSMGGEGMNTEAFF. For the CDR3, the DNA is TGTGCCAGCAGCATGGGTGGGGAGGGGATGAACACTGAAGCTTTCTTT.

The J gene is TRBJ1-4, the V gene TRBV6-5, with 8 bases matching TRBD1. CDR3 length: 14 residues. Germline V CDR1 and CDR2: MNHEY, SVGAGI. With 10 bases clipped from V and 5 bases from J, the junction kept 9 bases outside the gene matches. CDR3: CATTDREENEKLFF. DNA of the CDR3: TGTGCCACGACGGACAGGGAGGAAAATGAAAAACTGTTTTTT.

V and J are TRBV11-2 and TRBJ2-4, with TRBD1 as a possible D gene (6 bases). Trimming pared 1 base from V and 7 bases from J, leaving 17 bases between. Germline values: CDR1 SGHAT, CDR2 FQNNGV. The CDR3 runs to 16 residues. The CDR3, as DNA: TGTGCCAGCAGCTTAGTTGTTATTGGAGGACAGAACATTCAGTACTTC. It translates to CASSLVVIGGQNIQYF. The whole variable domain, remainder taken from reference TRBV11-2 and TRBJ2-4, is EAGVAQSPRYKIIEKRQSVAFWCNPISGHATLYWYQQILGQGPKLLIQFQNNGVVDDSQLPKDRFSAERLKGVDSTLKIQPAKLEDSAVYLCASSLVVIGGQNIQYFGAGTRLSVL.

This clone has only a few counts. This chain uses TRBV5-1 with TRBJ2-5; 7 positions agree with TRBD2. Per germline, CDR1 SGHRS and CDR2 YFSETQ. J gave up 4 bases and V 2 bases, and 8 bases lay outside the gene matches. There are 15 residues in the CDR3. The CDR3 DNA reads as TGCGCCAGCAGCTTTTTGGGGGGGGTACCAGAGACCCAGTACTTC. This sequence encodes CASSFLGGVPETQYF.

The rearrangement links TRBV7-2 to TRBJ1-5; 8 bases agree with TRBD1. Germline V gene data show CDR1 as SGHTA and CDR2 as FQGNSA. The V segment lost 4 bases and the J segment 3 bases; nucleotides outside the gene matches: 8. This CDR3 is built from 16 residues. CDR3 loop: CASSSQGAGSNQPQHF. The CDR3 nucleotides are TGTGCCAGCAGCTCCCAGGGGGCCGGTTCCAATCAGCCCCAGCATTTT.

This chain links TRBV4-1 with TRBJ1-4, with TRBD1 matching over 11 bases. Germline lookup yields CDR1 MGHRA and CDR2 YSYEKL. The V and J ends lost 0 bases and 9 bases, in that order; junction bases with no gene match: 6. This CDR3 comprises 16 residues. The CDR3 sequence is CASSQDGRTGGQKLFF. The DNA of the CDR3 is TGCGCCAGCAGCCAAGATGGGAGGACAGGGGGCCAAAAACTGTTTTTT.

The V and J genes are TRBV28 and TRBJ1-2; 8 positions match TRBD1. J lost 7 bases, V lost 5 bases, and 6 bases had no gene match. Germline V gives CDR1 MDHEN, CDR2 SYDVKM. The CDR3 is made up of 13 amino acids. The CDR3 DNA follows: TGTGCCAGCAGTGACAGGGGATTTTCTGGCTACACCTTC. The encoded protein is CASSDRGFSGYTF.

This chain connects TRBV7-6 to TRBJ2-7, with a possible D match to TRBD1 (5 bases). V was pared by 0 bases and J by 0 bases, with 12 bases between. Germline V CDR1 and CDR2: SGHVS, FNYEAQ. CDR3 length equals 16 residues. The CDR3 DNA reads TGTGCCAGCAGCTTAGCCTGGCAGGGCAGCTCCTACGAGCAGTACTTC. It translates to CASSLAWQGSSYEQYF.

This chain joins TRBV9 and TRBJ2-7; 7 nucleotides agree with TRBD1. This CDR3 has 13 amino acids. J gave up 4 bases and V 4 bases, and 5 bases lay outside the gene matches. Looked up from germline, CDR1 is SGDLS and CDR2 is YYNGEE. For the CDR3, the DNA is TGTGCCAGCAGCCCTCGGGACAGTTACGAGCAGTACTTC. This translates into CASSPRDSYEQYF.